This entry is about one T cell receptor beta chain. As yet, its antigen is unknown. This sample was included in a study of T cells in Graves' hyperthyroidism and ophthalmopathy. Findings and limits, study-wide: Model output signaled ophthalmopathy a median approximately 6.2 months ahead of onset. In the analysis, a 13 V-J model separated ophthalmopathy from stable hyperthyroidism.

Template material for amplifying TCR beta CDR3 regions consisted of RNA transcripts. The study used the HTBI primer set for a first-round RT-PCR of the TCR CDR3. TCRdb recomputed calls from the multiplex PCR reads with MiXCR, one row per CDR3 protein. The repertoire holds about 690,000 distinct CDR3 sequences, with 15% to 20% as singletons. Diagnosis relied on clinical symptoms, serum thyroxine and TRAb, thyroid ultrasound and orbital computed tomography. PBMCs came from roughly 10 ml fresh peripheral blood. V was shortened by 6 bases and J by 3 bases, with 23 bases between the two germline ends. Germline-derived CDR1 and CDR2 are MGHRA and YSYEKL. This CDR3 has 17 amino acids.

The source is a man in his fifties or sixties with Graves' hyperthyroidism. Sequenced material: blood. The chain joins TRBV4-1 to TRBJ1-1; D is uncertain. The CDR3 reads CASRESSAIRWDTEAFF. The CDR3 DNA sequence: TGCGCCAGCAGAGAAAGTAGTGCCATCAGATGGGACACTGAAGCTTTCTTT.